These 21 T cell receptor beta chains came from one sample sequenced in a study of cytomegalovirus exposure and HLA in healthy donors. A multiplex PCR was run with 60 Vbeta primers and 13 Jbeta primers. Repertoires were generated with immunoSEQ multiplex PCR, while TCRdb's copy carries only in-frame clones and drops some. Among tens of thousands of clones listed, over 70% were seen once. Material for sequencing was PBMCs. These receptors originate from a male donor in good health and CMV-seropositive.

V gene TRBV11-2 combines with J gene TRBJ2-5; 7 bases line up with TRBD1. The germline V gene encodes CDR1 SGHAT and CDR2 FQNNGV. The CDR3 is 14 residues long. V lost 5 bases to trimming and J lost 5 bases; unmatched junction nucleotides: 8. The CDR3 DNA reads TGTGCCAGCAGCCCCCGGACAGGAACGGAGACCCAGTACTTC. Translation gives CASSPRTGTETQYF. The full variable domain, in which reference TRBV11-2 and TRBJ2-5 provide the parts outside the CDR3, is EAGVAQSPRYKIIEKRQSVAFWCNPISGHATLYWYQQILGQGPKLLIQFQNNGVVDDSQLPKDRFSAERLKGVDSTLKIQPAKLEDSAVYLCASSPRTGTETQYFGPGTRLLVL.

The CDR3, as DNA: TGTGCCAGCAGTTTACGGGGGGGGGCTGCTTACGAGCAGTACTTC. This codes for CASSLRGGAAYEQYF. The V call is TRBV27, the J call TRBJ2-7; 8 bases agree with TRBD2. CDR3 length: 15 amino acids. Per germline, CDR1 MNHEY and CDR2 SMNVEV (reference sequence). V dropped 2 bases and J dropped 4; count of bases not matched to a gene: 7.

The rearrangement links TRBV9 to TRBJ2-1, with TRBD2 matching over 8 bases. The CDR3 is 14 amino acids. CDR1 is SGDLS and CDR2 is YYNGEE in the germline V gene. V shed 7 bases and J 0 bases; nucleotides not matched to a gene: 3. The chain's CDR3 is CASDGGASYNEQFF. The CDR3 DNA sequence: TGTGCCAGCGACGGGGGGGCCTCCTACAATGAGCAGTTCTTC.

The V gene is TRBV19, the J gene TRBJ2-1, with D unresolved. The CDR3 has 14 amino acids. Germline-derived CDR1 and CDR2 are LNHDA and SQIVND (reference sequence). Trimming removed 7 bases from V and 0 bases from J, with 10 bases in between. This CDR3 reads CASTHGSSYNEQFF. In DNA form, the CDR3 reads TGTGCCAGTACCCACGGTAGCTCCTACAATGAGCAGTTCTTC. The full variable domain, rest sourced from reference TRBV19 and TRBJ2-1, is DGGITQSPKYLFRKEGQNVTLSCEQNLNHDAMYWYRQDPGQGLRLIYYSQIVNDFQKGDIAEGYSVSREKKESFPLTVTSAQKNPTAFYLCASTHGSSYNEQFFGPGTRLTVL.

The V call is TRBV6-1, the J call TRBJ1-2; the D is unclear. The germline V gene encodes CDR1 MNHNS and CDR2 SASEGT. V was clipped by 5 bases and J by 4 bases, with 14 bases between them. This CDR3 is 14 amino acids long. The CDR3 is CASSIEAGGYGYTF. The CDR3 DNA follows: TGTGCCAGCAGTATAGAGGCGGGAGGCTATGGCTACACCTTC.

This clone occurred once. The V gene is TRBV5-1, the J gene TRBJ1-2; TRBD1 is a possible D gene (5 bases). Trimming took 4 bases from V and 4 from J, leaving 11 bases between them. Germline CDR1 SGHRS, CDR2 YFSETQ. The CDR3 contains 13 residues. CDR3 sequence reads: CASSPAGGYGYTF. CDR3 nucleotides: TGCGCCAGCAGCCCTGCCGGGGGCTATGGCTACACCTTC.

This clone was counted once. The chain has TRBV27 and TRBJ2-5; D ambiguous. The end of the DNA fits TRBJ2-7 better, so the J call may be wrong. From germline, CDR1 is MNHEY and CDR2 SMNVEV (reference sequence). There are 13 residues in the CDR3. The CDR3 DNA reads TGTGCCAGCAGTTTAGGCCCTCACTACGAGCAGTACTTC. This translates into CASSLGPHYEQYF.

This chain links TRBV28 with TRBJ2-7; TRBD2 might be the D (6 bases). CDR1 is MDHEN and CDR2 is SYDVKM in the germline V gene. The CDR3 runs 15 residues. Trimming stripped 6 bases from V and 6 bases from J, with 21 bases between. CDR3 protein: CASRQGLYSRGEQYF. The DNA for the CDR3 is TGTGCCAGCAGACAAGGACTATACAGTAGAGGCGAGCAGTACTTC.

CDR3 DNA: TGTGCCAGCAGTTTAGGGGGGGTGGCAAATCAGCCCCAGCATTTT. Protein sequence: CASSLGGVANQPQHF. This chain links TRBV28 with TRBJ1-5, with D perhaps TRBD1 (5 bases). Germline V gene lookup returns CDR1 MDHEN and CDR2 SYDVKM. Trimming took off 2 bases at V and 4 bases at J, with 12 bases between the two ends. The CDR3 is 15 amino acids.

This clone has just one count. The chain employs TRBV23-1 and TRBJ2-6; D may be TRBD1 (5 bases). TRBV23-1 is assigned to the ORF class and has an uncertain function. Trimming removed 3 bases at V and 3 bases at J, with 12 bases between. The CDR3 runs to 16 residues. CDR3: CASSQGPSRGANVLTF. The DNA for the CDR3 is TGCGCCAGCAGTCAGGGGCCTTCGCGTGGGGCCAACGTCCTGACTTTC.

In the case of this clone: Different DNA sequences within this sample yield the same CDR3. The chain links TRBV4-3 to TRBJ2-2; D is possibly TRBD2 (5 bases). Germline CDR1 LGHNA, CDR2 YSLEER. This CDR3 region has 14 residues. Trimming left V 1 base short and J 5 bases short, with 8 bases between. As DNA, the CDR3 is TGCGCCAGCAGCCAAGTGAGCGGTACCGGGGAGCTGTTTTTT. Protein sequence: CASSQVSGTGELFF.

V gene TRBV4-3 combines with J gene TRBJ2-7; maybe TRBD2 (6 bases). The V gene's germline CDR1 is LGHNA and CDR2 YSLEER. The germline V and J ends were trimmed by 4 bases and 6 bases, with 19 bases remaining between them. CDR3 length equals 15 residues. CDR3 in DNA: TGCGCCAGCAGCCGGTACCGGGACTCGATTGCCGAGCAGTACTTC. It codes for CASSRYRDSIAEQYF.

This clone rates as medium-sized. The chain couples TRBV29-1 to TRBJ1-2, with a tentative D call TRBD1 (5 bases). CDR3 length equals 14 residues. Trimming left V 0 bases short and J 4 bases short, with 12 bases between. The germline gives CDR1 SQVTM, CDR2 ANQGSEA. DNA of the CDR3: TGCAGCGTTGAAGATTGGAGGGGACGCTATGGCTACACCTTC. This translates into CSVEDWRGRYGYTF.

This clone has only one observation. The chain recombines TRBV7-2 with TRBJ2-3, with a weak D call TRBD2 (6 bases). Germline CDR1 reads SGHTA; CDR2 reads FQGNSA. The CDR3 length is 16 residues. V lost 3 bases and J 0 bases, leaving 13 bases between the germline ends. As DNA, the CDR3 is TGTGCCAGCAGCTTTTTCCGTGGGGGGAGCACAGATACGCAGTATTTT. It encodes CASSFFRGGSTDTQYF.

This clone was seen a handful of times. V and J are TRBV7-9 and TRBJ2-7; TRBD2 matches at 12 bases. CDR3 size: 15 residues. V shed 3 bases and J 1 base; nucleotides not matched to a gene: 1. Germline CDR1 is SEHNR and CDR2 is FQNEAQ (reference sequence). The CDR3: CASSFGTSGSYEQYF. In DNA, the CDR3 is TGTGCCAGCAGCTTCGGGACTAGCGGGTCCTACGAGCAGTACTTC. Full variable domain (rest looked up from reference TRBV7-9 and TRBJ2-7): DTGVSQNPRHKITKRGQNVTFRCDPISEHNRLYWYRQTLGQGPEFLTYFQNEAQLEKSRLLSDRFSAERPKGSFSTLEIQRTEQGDSAMYLCASSFGTSGSYEQYFGPGTRLTVT.

As to this clone: One junction end disagrees with the germline gene, perhaps due to a read error. The V call is TRBV5-4, the J call TRBJ1-2, with D tentatively TRBD1 (6 bases). CDR3 length equals 13 residues. Per germline, CDR1 SGHNT and CDR2 YYREEE (reference sequence). CDR3 loop: CASSIQGNYGYPF. For the CDR3, the DNA is TGTGCCAGCAGCATACAGGGTAACTATGGCTACCCCTTC.

V usage is TRBV6-1 and J usage is TRBJ1-5; 7 positions match TRBD1. In germline, CDR1 is MNHNS, CDR2 SASEGT. V lost 2 bases, J lost 7 bases, and 5 bases stayed unmatched. The CDR3 is 14 amino acids. CDR3 coding DNA: TGTGCCAGCAGTGAACGGCAGGGGGGACAGCCCCAGCATTTT. Translated, it gives CASSERQGGQPQHF.

The chain employs TRBV7-9 and TRBJ1-3; TRBD1 matches 7 bases. The CDR3 extends over 17 amino acids. The V and J ends lost 7 bases and 0 bases, in that order; junction bases with no gene match: 12. Germline-derived CDR1 and CDR2 are SEHNR and FQNEAQ (reference sequence). The CDR3 nucleotides are TGTGCCAGCACCCGGGGATATGGGGACAGCTCTGGAAACACCATATATTTT. Protein product: CASTRGYGDSSGNTIYF.

A single count supports this clone. The V call is TRBV7-8, the J call TRBJ2-2; D remains unclear. Germline CDR1 SGHVS, CDR2 FQNEAQ. V shed 1 base and J shed 2 bases, with 11 bases lying between them. The CDR3 sequence is 16 residues long. The CDR3 DNA is TGTGCCAGCAGCTTAGATGAGTACTCCAACACCGGGGAGCTGTTTTTT. It yields the protein CASSLDEYSNTGELFF. Filled out from reference TRBV7-8 and TRBJ2-2, the complete variable domain reads GAGVSQSPRYKVAKRGQDVALRCDPISGHVSLFWYQQALGQGPEFLTYFQNEAQLDKSGLPSDRFFAERPEGSVSTLKIQRTQQEDSAVYLCASSLDEYSNTGELFFGEGSRLTVL.

V usage is TRBV30 and J usage is TRBJ2-3, with 9 nucleotides matching TRBD1. Germline values: CDR1 GTSNPN, CDR2 SVGIG (reference sequence). Losses at the gene ends were 6 bases for V and 4 bases for J; bases not matched to a gene: 5. The CDR3 has 13 amino acids. CDR3 coding DNA: TGTGCCTGTGACAGGGGGAGGGCAGATACGCAGTATTTT. Its protein product is CACDRGRADTQYF.

This CDR3 is CASSRVFGQGNYNEQFF. CDR3 sequence (DNA): TGTGCCAGCAGCCGTGTTTTTGGGCAGGGAAACTACAATGAGCAGTTCTTC. The chain uses TRBV11-2 and TRBJ2-1; D is possibly TRBD1 (5 bases). In germline, CDR1 is SGHAT, CDR2 FQNNGV. The V and J ends lost 5 bases and 3 bases respectively, with 20 bases between them. CDR3 size: 17 residues.